The sequence of this T cell receptor beta chain was determined in a study of blood T cell repertoires in COVID-19. The wider study: In each case, the material was cDNA or gDNA derived from T cells, B-cell-depleted T cells, or PBMCs.

Under the authors' procedure: Reference gene primer amplification yielded estimated nucleated cell counts. The table came from immunoSEQ multiplex PCR; TCRdb's copy has only in-frame clones and leaves some out. That table is the source of V, J and clone size, and D and trimming were worked out from the DNA. The repertoire holds approximately 280,000 clones, with more than 75% as singletons. This CDR3 region has 14 residues. Germline lookup yields CDR1 SNHLY and CDR2 FYNNEI. Trimming cost V 11 bases and J 1 base, with 18 bases left between them. There are a few counts of this clone. This clonotype was sampled from a woman in her twenties or thirties who had recovered from COVID-19. Sequenced: peripheral blood. This sequence joins TRBV2 and TRBJ2-7; D is unclear. CDR3 loop: CASKQVTVSYEQYF. The CDR3 bases are TGTGCCTCCAAGCAGGTTACGGTATCCTACGAGCAGTACTTC.